Presented here are 15 T cell receptor beta chains from one specimen sequenced in a study of CD8 T cells in ankylosing spondylitis. TCRdb reprocessed the 5' RACE reads with MiXCR, giving one entry per CDR3 protein. The table records about 240,000 distinct CDR3 sequences, about 9.1% of them present only once. Material for sequencing was blood, either unsorted or a sorted T cell fraction (not recorded which). The origin of the receptors is a male donor with ankylosing spondylitis or in good health (not recorded which).

This clonotype was picked up many times. The CDR3 sequence is CSVEPPSQGIFHNEQFF. CDR3 in DNA: TGCAGCGTTGAACCCCCCTCACAGGGGATTTTCCACAATGAGCAGTTCTTC. The chain uses TRBV29-1 and TRBJ2-1; 7 bases match TRBD1. With 2 bases clipped from V and 5 bases from J, the junction kept 15 bases outside the gene matches. Germline lookup yields CDR1 SQVTM and CDR2 ANQGSEA. CDR3 length equals 17 residues.

This clonotype was observed many times. The chain combines TRBV5-6 with TRBJ1-6; D is undetermined. This CDR3 is built from 15 residues. Per the germline V gene, CDR1 is SGHDT and CDR2 is YYEEEE. Trimming cost V 6 bases and J 7 bases, with 17 bases left between them. CDR3 residues: CASTMTLIGNSPLHF. CDR3 sequence (DNA): TGTGCCAGCACGATGACTTTGATTGGGAATTCACCCCTCCACTTT.

V and J are TRBV4-2 and TRBJ1-6; 10 bases agree with TRBD1. The CDR3 length is 15 residues. Germline lookup yields CDR1 LGHNA and CDR2 YNFKEQ. Unmatched junction bases numbered 3, after V lost 0 bases and J lost 10 bases. For the CDR3, the DNA is TGTGCCAGCAGCCAAGATAGGACAGGGGGATCACCCCTCCACTTT. It encodes CASSQDRTGGSPLHF.

This clonotype came up a few times. The gene calls are TRBV5-1 and TRBJ2-7, with 10 nucleotides matching TRBD2. V was pared by 5 bases and J by 4 bases, with 6 bases of the junction left unmatched. The CDR3 is 14 amino acids. Germline V lookup: CDR1 SGHRS, CDR2 YFSETQ. The CDR3 region is CASSLRGLAYEQYF. CDR3 sequence (DNA): TGCGCCAGCAGTTTAAGGGGACTAGCGTACGAGCAGTACTTC.

This clonotype was observed at least ten times. This chain links TRBV6-1 with TRBJ1-6, with D possibly being TRBD1 (6 bases). This CDR3 spans 17 amino acids. Germline CDR1 MNHNS, CDR2 SASEGT. V shed 6 bases and J shed 3 bases, with 18 bases lying between them. The CDR3 DNA is TGTGCCAGCAGACTTCCCGGCAGGGGCGACTATAATTCACCCCTCCACTTT. Translation gives CASRLPGRGDYNSPLHF.

In this sample, this clonotype turned up many times. This sequence joins TRBV30 and TRBJ2-2; TRBD2 aligns across 7 bases. This CDR3 has 17 residues. The V and J ends lost 3 bases and 1 base, in that order; junction bases with no gene match: 11. Germline V lookup: CDR1 GTSNPN, CDR2 SVGIG (reference sequence). The CDR3 DNA follows: TGTGCCTGGAGGCTCCAAGGCGGGAGAAGGAACACCGGGGAGCTGTTTTTT. Its protein is CAWRLQGGRRNTGELFF.

This clonotype was seen only a few times. The chain employs TRBV19 and TRBJ1-1; D might be TRBD1 (5 bases). V shed 0 bases and J shed 4 bases, with 12 bases lying between them. This CDR3 has 15 residues. The germline V gene encodes CDR1 LNHDA and CDR2 SQIVND (reference sequence). The CDR3: CASSIDAGLGTEAFF. CDR3 DNA: TGTGCCAGTAGTATAGATGCAGGGCTGGGCACTGAAGCTTTCTTT.

The table lists this clonotype with many counts. This sequence joins TRBV29-1 and TRBJ2-3; D remains unclear. This CDR3 has 12 amino acids. Per the germline V gene, CDR1 is SQVTM and CDR2 is ANQGSEA. V shed 8 bases and J shed 1 base, with 10 bases lying between them. CDR3 loop: CSIESGTDTQYF. The DNA of the CDR3 is TGCAGCATCGAGTCAGGCACAGATACGCAGTATTTT.

This clonotype was detected ten times or more. The chain joins TRBV18 to TRBJ1-2, with D possibly matching TRBD1 (5 bases). Looked up from germline, CDR1 is KGHSH and CDR2 is LQKENI. Deletions cut 6 bases from V and 2 bases from J, with 13 bases between. The CDR3 consists of 14 residues. The chain's CDR3 is CASSPDSWNYGYTF. The CDR3 bases are TGTGCCAGCTCGCCCGACAGTTGGAACTATGGCTACACCTTC.

The table lists this clonotype with many counts. The CDR3 nucleotides read TGTGCCAGCAGCGCCCTGCAGGACATGAACACTGAAGCTTTCTTT. Translating gives CASSALQDMNTEAFF. The V gene is TRBV9, the J gene TRBJ1-1; a possible D gene is TRBD1 (5 bases). Trimming removed 3 bases from V and 0 bases from J, with 12 bases in between. This CDR3 comprises 15 residues. Per germline, CDR1 SGDLS and CDR2 YYNGEE.

This clonotype was recorded many times. The CDR3 spells CASSLESYNSPLHF. CDR3 DNA sequence: TGTGCCAGCAGTTTAGAAAGTTATAATTCACCCCTCCACTTT. The chain couples TRBV27 to TRBJ1-6, with D unresolved. Germline V lookup: CDR1 MNHEY, CDR2 SMNVEV (reference sequence). This CDR3 comprises 14 residues. Deletions cut 2 bases from V and 4 bases from J, with 6 bases between.

This clonotype occurred many times. The gene calls are TRBV11-2 and TRBJ1-2, with D possibly matching TRBD1 (5 bases). The CDR3 runs to 13 residues. Trimming took 4 bases from V and 4 from J, leaving 10 bases between them. Germline V gene sequence: CDR1 SGHAT, CDR2 FQNNGV. The CDR3 spells CASSYGTGYGYTF. The CDR3 DNA reads as TGTGCCAGCAGCTACGGGACGGGCTATGGCTACACCTTC. The variable domain in full, completed from reference TRBV11-2 and TRBJ1-2, reads EAGVAQSPRYKIIEKRQSVAFWCNPISGHATLYWYQQILGQGPKLLIQFQNNGVVDDSQLPKDRFSAERLKGVDSTLKIQPAKLEDSAVYLCASSYGTGYGYTFGSGTRLTVV.

This clonotype was found many times. The chain uses TRBV7-3 and TRBJ2-1; TRBD2 aligns across 7 bases. Germline V gene data show CDR1 as SGHTA and CDR2 as FQGTGA. V lost 2 bases and J lost 0; bases outside the gene matches: 7. The CDR3 has 17 amino acids. The CDR3 loop is CASSLDSGSSSYNEQFF. The CDR3 DNA sequence: TGTGCCAGCAGCTTAGATAGCGGGTCAAGCTCCTACAATGAGCAGTTCTTC.

This clonotype was observed a handful of times. The genes are TRBV6-5 and TRBJ2-7; D unclear. The CDR3 covers 11 residues. Trimming stripped 6 bases from V and 3 bases from J, with 6 bases between. Germline V gene data show CDR1 as MNHEY and CDR2 as SVGAGI. Here the CDR3 reads CASRGLYEQYF. In nucleotides, the CDR3 is TGTGCCAGCAGAGGCCTCTACGAGCAGTACTTC.

The chain carries TRBV29-1 and TRBJ2-3; D may be TRBD1 or TRBD2 (6 bases each). V was trimmed by 3 bases and J by 5 bases, leaving 18 bases between them. Germline CDR1 SQVTM, CDR2 ANQGSEA. The CDR3 sequence is 15 residues long. The CDR3 DNA reads TGCAGCGTTGAGGAATCCGGGGGCGCGGGAGATACGCAGTATTTT. Translating gives CSVEESGGAGDTQYF.